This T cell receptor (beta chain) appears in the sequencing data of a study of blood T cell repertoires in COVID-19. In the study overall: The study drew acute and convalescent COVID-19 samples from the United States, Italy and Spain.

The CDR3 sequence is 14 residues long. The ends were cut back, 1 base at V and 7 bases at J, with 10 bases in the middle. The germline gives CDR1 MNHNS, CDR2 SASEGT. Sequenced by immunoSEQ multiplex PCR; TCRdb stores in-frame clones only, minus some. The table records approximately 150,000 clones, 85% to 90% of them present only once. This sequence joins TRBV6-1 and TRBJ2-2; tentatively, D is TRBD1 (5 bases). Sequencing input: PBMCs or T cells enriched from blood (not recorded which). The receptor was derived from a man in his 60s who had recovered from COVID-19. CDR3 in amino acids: CASSEEGFGGELFF. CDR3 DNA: TGTGCCAGCAGTGAAGAGGGGTTCGGCGGGGAGCTGTTTTTT.